The 8 T cell receptor beta chains below come from one sample, sequenced in a study of cytomegalovirus exposure and HLA in healthy donors. This PCR relied on a set of 60 Vbeta primers and 13 Jbeta primers. Using immunoSEQ multiplex PCR, the repertoire was profiled, and TCRdb retains in-frame clones only, with some absent. The data show under 150,000 clones, around 73% seen once. The sample comprised PBMCs. Receptors were obtained from a man in his fifties in good health and CMV-seronegative.

The rearrangement uses TRBV7-2 and TRBJ1-2; D is perhaps TRBD1 (5 bases). Germline-derived CDR1 and CDR2 are SGHTA and FQGNSA. The CDR3 is 13 amino acids. The V gene lost 2 bases and the J gene lost 4 bases, with 8 bases spanning the gap. As DNA, the CDR3 is TGTGCCAGCAGCTTAACAGGCTTCTATGGCTACACCTTC. Translating it yields CASSLTGFYGYTF.

As to this clone: This CDR3 is also generated by other DNA sequences in the sample. The chain employs TRBV27 and TRBJ2-1; D is perhaps TRBD2 (6 bases). Germline loops: CDR1 MNHEY, CDR2 SMNVEV (reference sequence). CDR3 length: 14 residues. V lost 3 bases and J 2 bases, leaving 8 bases between the germline ends. CDR3 amino acids: CASSFGGAYNEQFF. The CDR3 region has the DNA TGTGCCAGCAGTTTCGGGGGAGCCTACAATGAGCAGTTCTTC.

This chain links TRBV19 with TRBJ2-7; D gene unclear. The CDR3 runs to 13 residues. V shed 5 bases and J shed 4 bases, with 12 bases lying between them. CDR1 is LNHDA and CDR2 is SQIVND in the germline V gene (reference sequence). CDR3 residues: CASSPGSTYEQYF. The CDR3 nucleotides are TGTGCCAGTAGTCCCGGGTCCACTTACGAGCAGTACTTC.

This clone was detected only once. This chain connects TRBV28 to TRBJ2-7; weak D call: TRBD2 (6 bases). V lost 4 bases and J lost 1, with 11 bases in between. There are 14 residues in the CDR3. Germline V gives CDR1 MDHEN, CDR2 SYDVKM. This CDR3 is CASSYVGTSYEQYF. CDR3 sequence (DNA): TGTGCCAGCAGTTACGTAGGGACTTCCTACGAGCAGTACTTC.

In its sample, this clone was seen a few times. The chain carries TRBV7-9 and TRBJ2-3; 7 nucleotides align to TRBD2. The length of the CDR3 is 15 residues. Germline V CDR1 and CDR2: SEHNR, FQNEAQ (reference sequence). The V gene end was trimmed by 3 bases and the J gene end by 4 bases; junction bases not matched to a gene: 7. The DNA for the CDR3 is TGTGCCAGCAGCTTTCGCGGGAGTGGGGCAGATACGCAGTATTTT. Translating it yields CASSFRGSGADTQYF.

The gene calls are TRBV28 and TRBJ2-7, with 12 positions matching TRBD2. Looked up from germline, CDR1 is MDHEN and CDR2 is SYDVKM. The CDR3 covers 13 residues. V gave up 10 bases and J gave up 4 bases; unmatched junction bases: 5. CDR3 protein: CATGTSGPYEQYF. CDR3 nucleotides: TGTGCCACCGGGACTAGCGGGCCTTACGAGCAGTACTTC.

CDR3 bases: TGTGCCAGCACCCGGACTAGCGCGACCTACGAGCAGTACTTC. Translation: CASTRTSATYEQYF. This chain joins TRBV6-5 and TRBJ2-7; TRBD2 agrees at 9 bases. The CDR3 runs to 14 residues. Germline values: CDR1 MNHEY, CDR2 SVGAGI. The J segment lost 2 bases and the V segment lost 7 bases, leaving 6 bases of the junction unmatched.

The gene calls are TRBV6-5 and TRBJ2-7; 10 bases fit TRBD2. The ends lost 6 bases at V and 5 bases at J; junction bases unmatched: 7. This CDR3 has 14 amino acids. From germline, CDR1 is MNHEY and CDR2 SVGAGI. The CDR3 DNA reads as TGTGCCAGCAGATTAGCGGGAGGAACCCACGAGCAGTACTTC. Residues: CASRLAGGTHEQYF.